The 5 T cell receptor beta chains below come from one sample, sequenced in a study of blood T cells in healthy people across ages. Combining a sample-barcoded 5' primer with a J-beta primer mix, a second PCR ran for about 7 to 12 cycles. MiXCR was run by TCRdb on the 5' RACE reads, yielding one entry per CDR3 protein. The sample yields around 1.5 million distinct CDR3 sequences, approximately 32% seen once. Specimen: blood. These receptors came from a woman in her 30s in good health.

This sequence joins TRBV20-1 and TRBJ1-2; no definite D call. Per the germline V gene, CDR1 is DFQATT and CDR2 is SNEGSKA (reference sequence). The CDR3 has 15 residues. V was cut by 3 bases and J by 2 bases, with 16 bases left in between. The CDR3 sequence is CSASPPDWQNYGYTF. The DNA of the CDR3 is TGCAGTGCTAGTCCTCCGGACTGGCAGAACTATGGCTACACCTTC.

This clonotype was observed at least ten times. The chain carries TRBV7-3 and TRBJ2-1; D is unresolved. The V and J ends lost 1 base and 7 bases respectively, with 8 bases between them. The CDR3 covers 13 residues. Germline V gene sequence: CDR1 SGHTA, CDR2 FQGTGA. The CDR3 loop is CASSLSAGNEQFF. Here the CDR3 DNA reads TGTGCCAGCAGCTTAAGTGCCGGGAATGAGCAGTTCTTC.

The chain recombines TRBV6-5 with TRBJ1-1; a weak D match, TRBD1 (5 bases). Germline assignment: CDR1 MNHEY and CDR2 SVGAGI. CDR3 length equals 14 residues. Trimming shortened V by 8 bases and J by 7 bases, and 20 bases separated the two germline ends. DNA of the CDR3: TGTGCCAGCCGCTTTGGGGACGAGTCTAGTGAAGCTTTCTTT. This sequence encodes CASRFGDESSEAFF.

The chain uses TRBV5-6 and TRBJ2-7; 8 bases align to TRBD1. CDR3 length: 15 amino acids. V was clipped by 0 bases and J by 3 bases; unmatched bases: 5. Germline V gene lookup returns CDR1 SGHDT and CDR2 YYEEEE. Here the CDR3 DNA reads TGTGCCAGCAGCTTGGCGGGACAGGTGATCTACGAGCAGTACTTC. It codes for CASSLAGQVIYEQYF.

This clonotype was counted between two and nine times. CDR3: CAISEWGRDDQPQHF. CDR3 nucleotide sequence: TGTGCCATCAGTGAGTGGGGCAGGGATGATCAGCCCCAGCATTTT. The V and J genes are TRBV10-3 and TRBJ1-5, with D maybe TRBD1 (5 bases). Germline lookup yields CDR1 ENHRY and CDR2 SYGVKD. V gave up 1 base and J gave up 5 bases, with 12 bases separating them. CDR3 length: 15 residues.